Listed below are T cell receptor beta chains from one sample, sequenced in a study of response to subunit inactivated influenza vaccine. TCRdb fed the RT-PCR reads into MiXCR, producing one record per CDR3 protein. The table shows roughly 780,000 distinct CDR3 sequences, with approximately 18% occurring only once. The sample was PBMCs from blood, taken approximately 5 days after vaccination. The receptors here all came from a man aged 45-65 years who received an inactivated influenza vaccine. Both conserved end residues are part of each CDR3. D genes are given only for firm matches. Size is omitted from some rows. Given values are once, few, many or a class for expanded clones.

clone size,D gene,J gene,V gene,CDR3 protein,CDR3 DNA
few,TRBD2,TRBJ2-7,TRBV11-1,CASSPTSDSAGGPYEQYF,TGTGCCAGCAGCCCAACTAGCGACTCTGCGGGAGGTCCCTACGAGCAGTACTTC
many,-,TRBJ2-7,TRBV12-3/TRBV12-4,CASSPTGPHYEQYF,TGTGCCAGCAGTCCTACCGGGCCGCACTACGAGCAGTACTTC
few,-,TRBJ2-5,TRBV12-3/TRBV12-4,CASTQLAIQETQYF,TGTGCCAGCACCCAACTAGCTATCCAAGAGACCCAGTACTTC
many,-,TRBJ2-1,TRBV7-9,CASSLGAGGGDNEQFF,TGTGCCAGCAGCTTAGGTGCAGGGGGAGGCGACAATGAGCAGTTCTTC
-,-,TRBJ2-5,TRBV28,CASTLPRDSGIGTQYF,TGTGCCAGCACTTTACCCCGGGACTCCGGAATAGGGACCCAGTACTTC
few,-,TRBJ1-2,TRBV12-3/TRBV12-4,CASSFEGLYYGYTF,TGTGCCAGCAGTTTCGAAGGACTTTACTATGGCTACACCTTC
-,-,TRBJ2-1,TRBV9,CASNSVEGGPRVVDEQFF,TGTGCCAGCAACTCCGTGGAGGGGGGGCCTCGTGTGGTGGATGAGCAGTTCTTC
-,TRBD2,TRBJ2-3,TRBV4-3,CASSQAAEAGWGTDTQYF,TGCGCCAGCAGCCAAGCTGCTGAAGCGGGGTGGGGGACAGATACGCAGTATTTT
-,-,TRBJ2-5,TRBV5-1,CASSLGPQPSQETQYF,TGCGCCAGCAGCTTGGGGCCCCAGCCAAGCCAAGAGACCCAGTACTTC
many,-,TRBJ2-1,TRBV6-5,CASSDSYNEQFF,TGTGCCAGCAGCGACAGCTACAATGAGCAGTTCTTC
few,-,TRBJ2-5,TRBV20-1,CSARGWGQLQETQYF,TGCAGTGCTAGGGGCTGGGGGCAGCTCCAAGAGACCCAGTACTTC
few,TRBD1,TRBJ2-3,TRBV6-1,CASSSSGGVSTDTQYF,TGTGCCAGCAGCTCTTCAGGGGGAGTCAGCACAGATACGCAGTATTTT
-,-,TRBJ2-1,TRBV10-3,CATTRDKGNEQFF,TGTGCCACCACCCGGGACAAAGGGAATGAGCAGTTCTTC
few,TRBD2,TRBJ2-7,TRBV7-9,CASSLHTSGISNEQYF,TGTGCCAGCAGCTTACATACTAGCGGGATTTCGAACGAGCAGTACTTC
-,TRBD1,TRBJ1-2,TRBV4-2,CASSQVLRGQRHDYGYTF,TGTGCCAGCAGCCAGGTGCTACGGGGACAGAGACACGACTATGGCTACACCTTC
-,-,TRBJ1-2,TRBV28,CASSPRQYGYTF,TGTGCCAGCAGTCCCCGACAGTATGGCTACACCTTC
-,TRBD2,TRBJ2-1,TRBV11-3,CASSLGSSGVGYNEQFF,TGTGCCAGCAGCTTAGGATCTAGCGGGGTGGGCTACAATGAGCAGTTCTTC
-,TRBD1,TRBJ2-3,TRBV18,CASSPRGQTDTQYF,TGTGCCAGCTCACCCAGGGGACAGACAGATACGCAGTATTTT